This record covers a single TCR beta chain. This clonotype was counted at least ten times. Its antigen remains unidentified. No much larger clone exists at a distance of one base, and base qualities are not known. The library came from RT-PCR. Sequenced on a NextSeq 550. TCRdb reworked the public reads: Q25 trimming with fastp, MiXCR clone assembly, productive beta chains retained. Every entry covers one CDR3 protein and lists the most common genes and DNA from its rows. Counted in this sample were 20,000 or so distinct CDR3 sequences; less than 5% of them appeared once. The ten most abundant clones make up roughly 37% of the sample. From a lookup of the germline V gene, CDR1 and CDR2 are SGHRS and YFSETQ. The CDR3 runs 17 residues from the cysteine to the phenylalanine. The DNA shown is the 51-base CDR3, in frame from base 1. V sheds 2 bases and J sheds 1 base, leaving 19 bases between their ends. The sample originates from a study of patients and donors after allogeneic stem cell transplantation (dated by TCRdb to 2018 to 2021).

Sequenced material: blood, either unsorted or a sorted T cell fraction (not recorded which). The sequence links TRBV5-1 to TRBJ2-7, with a weak D call of TRBD2 (7 bases match). The TCR originated in a human donor who was either an allogeneic HSCT recipient or a stem cell or donor lymphocyte infusion donor (not recorded which). It is not recorded whose cells these are; they may come from a transplant donor. The CDR3 reads CASSLGPAGAVSYEQYF. The bases are TGCGCCAGCAGCTTAGGCCCCGCGGGGGCCGTATCCTACGAGCAGTACTTC.